This T cell receptor (beta chain) was profiled in a study of T cell changes during pregnancy in multiple sclerosis (dated by TCRdb to between 2019 and 2020). Some background on the complete study: In women with multiple sclerosis, the researchers looked at how the T cell repertoire shifted as pregnancy progressed.

This clone appeared a few times. The antigen it recognizes is unknown. It has no much larger one-base neighbor in the sample; base qualities were not kept. The CDR3 measures 13 amino acids from cysteine to phenylalanine. CDR3 DNA is the only sequence kept; it has 39 bases, read in frame from the first base. The germline V gene (reference sequence) specifies LNHDA as CDR1 and SQIVND as CDR2. Here V drops 3 bases and J drops 11 bases, and the junction holds 7 bases not matched to any gene. Libraries were built with the immunoSEQ multiplex PCR assay. TCRdb obtained this table from immuneACCESS and retained in-frame rearrangements with V and J assigned. These tables miss some clones; where compared with another copy, unresolved V genes account for less than half of the shortfall, and the remainder is unexplained. The sample has roughly 87,000 clones on record, about 89% of them singletons. The ten biggest clones cover roughly 4% of the sample.

This receptor was obtained from a female donor in good health, serving as a control in a pregnancy study. Some clones in this sample may be carry-over from other donors' samples. The specimen was PBMCs, collected in the first trimester of pregnancy. This chain is built from TRBV19 and TRBJ1-1, with 9 middle bases fitting TRBD1. The DNA reads TGTGCCAGTAGTATTCCCGGGACAGGGAAGGCTTTCTTT. It translates to CASSIPGTGKAFF.